This T cell receptor (beta chain) was sequenced during a study of T-cell memory formation after mild COVID-19. Looking at the study overall: The TCR clusters were mostly specific to one donor. Points from the study as a whole: Still unconfirmed is whether the second-wave clones peaking on day 37 recognized SARS-CoV-2. The study found contracting CD4+ clones mainly in CM and EM and contracting CD8+ clones in EMRA.

From 5'RACE with constant-segment primers came TCR alpha and TCR beta cDNA libraries that carried sample barcodes and UMIs. TCRdb called the 5' RACE reads again in MiXCR, with one record for every CDR3 protein. The repertoire includes about 110,000 distinct CDR3 sequences, about 17% of them detected once, and around 28% sits in the top ten. This clonotype was seen more than once but under ten times. Its antigen is unidentified. This TCR derives from an adult woman who had mild COVID-19 (a few samples of this study predate the infection). Cell type and time point are not known. The sequencing sample was made of PBMCs or a T cell subset sorted from them (not recorded which).

CDR3 sequence reads: CASSLLVESRTRLWKLNTEAFF. CDR3 in DNA: TGTGCCAGCAGCTTATTAGTCGAGTCCCGGACACGTTTATGGAAACTCAACACTGAAGCTTTCTTT. J is TRBJ1-1 and V is TRBV11-2; tentative D call: TRBD1 (5 bases). CDR1 and CDR2 from the germline V gene are SGHAT and FQNNGV. This CDR3 spans 22 amino acids. V lost 2 bases and J 2 bases, leaving 33 bases between the germline ends.